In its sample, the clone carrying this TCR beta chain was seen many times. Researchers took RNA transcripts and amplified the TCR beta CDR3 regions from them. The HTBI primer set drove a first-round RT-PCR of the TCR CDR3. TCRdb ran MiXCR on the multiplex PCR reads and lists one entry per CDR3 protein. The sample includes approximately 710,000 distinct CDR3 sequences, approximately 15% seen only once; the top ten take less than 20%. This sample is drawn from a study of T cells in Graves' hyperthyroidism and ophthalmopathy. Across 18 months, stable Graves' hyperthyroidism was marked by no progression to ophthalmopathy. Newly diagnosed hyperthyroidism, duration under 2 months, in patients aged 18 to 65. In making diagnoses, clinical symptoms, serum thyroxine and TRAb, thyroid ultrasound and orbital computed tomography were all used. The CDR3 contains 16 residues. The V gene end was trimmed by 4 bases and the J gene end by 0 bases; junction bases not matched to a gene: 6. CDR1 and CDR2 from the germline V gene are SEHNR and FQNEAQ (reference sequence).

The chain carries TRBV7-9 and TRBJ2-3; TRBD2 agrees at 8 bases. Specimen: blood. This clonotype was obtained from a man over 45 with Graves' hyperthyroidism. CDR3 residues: CASSSWVAGSTDTQYF. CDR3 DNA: TGTGCCAGCAGCTCATGGGTAGCGGGGAGCACAGATACGCAGTATTTT.